The T cell receptor beta chain described here comes from a study of response to subunit inactivated influenza vaccine. General study results and limits: Each seasonal influenza vaccination recruits few new T cells, the authors suggested.

This clonotype was observed many times. Its antigen remains unidentified. The CDR3 totals 14 residues. The germline V gene has CDR1 KGHDR and CDR2 SFDVKD. The V end lost 4 bases, the J end lost 2 bases, and 9 bases lay between the germline ends. One entry per CDR3 protein, called by TCRdb with MiXCR from the RT-PCR reads. The repertoire has 560,000 or so distinct CDR3 sequences, roughly 8.2% of them found once; the top ten carry 10% to 15%. Sequenced material: PBMCs from blood, taken about 23 months after vaccination. This receptor was identified in a man between 50 and 75 years old who received an inactivated influenza vaccine. The chain uses TRBV24-1 and TRBJ2-3; no clear D gene. Here the CDR3 reads CATSDPALTDTQYF. CDR3 in DNA: TGTGCCACCAGTGACCCTGCCCTCACAGATACGCAGTATTTT.